Below, one T cell receptor beta chain is given with its context. Within a library made for alpha chains, this beta chain is off target, and its count is uninformative. A unique molecular identifier was attached to every TCR cDNA molecule. TCRdb reprocessed the 5' RACE reads via MiXCR and lists one record per CDR3 protein. In the table there are a few thousand distinct CDR3 sequences, around a third of which are singletons. The data originate from a study of spatial heterogeneity in lung cancer. Study-level background: Detection consistently captured more beta-chain sequences than alpha-chain sequences. Within raw reads, each unique TCR and UMI combination appeared on average more than ten times.

As for time point: sample taken at primary tumor resection. No cells were sorted before sequencing. The whole RNA sequenced was extracted from tumor, nontumor lung or frozen PBMC. The donor group consisted of 72 patients who had untreated, early-stage non-small cell lung cancer. Germline loops: CDR1 MRHNA, CDR2 SNTAGT. CDR3 length: 13 residues. The ends were cut back, 3 bases at V and 5 bases at J, with 9 bases in the middle. The TCR was taken from a female donor with early-stage non-small cell lung cancer. The chain uses TRBV6-4 and TRBJ2-3, with D uncertain. Sequencing was performed on PBMCs, taken at surgery. The CDR3 sequence: CASSDQIGDTQYF. The CDR3 region has the DNA TGTGCCAGCAGTGATCAGATCGGAGATACGCAGTATTTT.